These 3 T cell receptor beta chains were all obtained from the same sample, sequenced in a study of T cell responses to AZD1222 COVID-19 vaccine. Sequenced by immunoSEQ multiplex PCR; TCRdb stores in-frame clones only, minus some. This sample has around 120,000 clones; more than 75% occur once, and the top ten carry approximately 7.6%. The sample consisted of peripheral blood, taken on day 0 of AZD1222 vaccination. These receptors were obtained from an adult in good health.

V and J are TRBV6-5 and TRBJ2-7, with 8 bases that match TRBD1. V shed 2 bases and J 5 bases; nucleotides not matched to a gene: 5. The CDR3 is 14 residues long. The germline CDR1 and CDR2 sequences are MNHEY and SVGAGI. The CDR3 region has the DNA TGTGCCAGCAGTTACCGGGACAGGAGCGACGAGCAGTACTTC. Protein sequence: CASSYRDRSDEQYF.

The V call is TRBV3-1 (or the pseudogene TRBV3-2), the J call TRBJ1-1; D remains ambiguous. The ends were cut back, 3 bases at V and 3 bases at J, with 14 bases in the middle. Germline V lookup: CDR1 LGHDT, CDR2 YNNKEL (reference sequence). This CDR3 is built from 15 residues. CDR3 protein: CASSQSWGTDTEAFF. DNA of the CDR3: TGTGCCAGCAGCCAGAGTTGGGGTACTGACACTGAAGCTTTCTTT.

V gene TRBV3-1 (or the pseudogene TRBV3-2) combines with J gene TRBJ1-6; D might be TRBD1 (5 bases). The CDR3 is 13 amino acids. Germline V gives CDR1 LGHDT, CDR2 YNNKEL (reference sequence). V gave up 7 bases and J gave up 10 bases, with 14 bases separating them. This chain's CDR3 is CASTLGVRSPLHF. Written as DNA, the CDR3 is TGTGCCAGCACTTTGGGGGTTCGGTCACCCCTCCACTTT.